The 8 T cell receptor beta chains in this list originate from one sample, sequenced in a study of regulatory T cells in long-lasting Graves disease. According to the study, TCR beta libraries were built with iRepertoire HTBI primers and CDR3-region Arm-PCR. Each CDR3 protein is one row after TCRdb ran MiXCR on the multiplex PCR reads. The sample shows 400,000 to 500,000 distinct CDR3 sequences, approximately 16% of them seen only once. Documented time point: newly diagnosed GD, antithyroid drugs for less than 3 months. Extracted PBMC RNA gave rise to the TCR library. The same sample was also used in a study of T cells in Graves' hyperthyroidism and ophthalmopathy.

This specimen was peripheral blood mononuclear cells (PBMCs), taken at new diagnosis, from a patient treated with antithyroid drugs. These receptors all come from a woman aged 18-30 years with Graves disease.

In this sample, this clonotype turned up many times. The gene calls are TRBV30 and TRBJ2-3; TRBD2 agrees at 7 bases. CDR3 length: 16 residues. Germline V CDR1 and CDR2: GTSNPN, SVGIG (reference sequence). V lost 4 bases, J lost 5 bases, and 15 bases stayed unmatched. CDR3 loop: CAWMYPFAGVVDTQYF. CDR3 in DNA: TGTGCCTGGATGTATCCTTTTGCGGGAGTTGTAGATACGCAGTATTTT.

This clonotype has a count of ten or more. V is TRBV7-2 and J is TRBJ2-1; 14 bases agree with TRBD2. Trimming took 8 bases from V and 4 from J; bases not matched to a gene: 10. Germline loops: CDR1 SGHTA, CDR2 FQGNSA. CDR3 length equals 17 residues. CDR3 nucleotides: TGTGCCAGCGTCCACCGAGGACTAGCGGGAGGATACAATGAGCAGTTCTTC. Protein sequence: CASVHRGLAGGYNEQFF.

This clonotype was found a few times. The J gene is TRBJ1-5, the V gene TRBV12-3 or TRBV12-4; TRBD1 agrees at 9 bases. The CDR3 contains 15 residues. V lost 4 bases, J lost 1 base, and 2 bases stayed unmatched. CDR3 residues: CASSWTGASNQPQHF. In DNA form, the CDR3 reads TGTGCCAGCAGTTGGACAGGGGCGAGCAATCAGCCCCAGCATTTT.

There are a few counts of this clonotype. The gene calls are TRBV7-2 and TRBJ1-3, with D hard to call. The V gene lost 4 bases and the J gene lost 9 bases, with 13 bases spanning the gap. This CDR3 has 13 residues. Germline V gene sequence: CDR1 SGHTA, CDR2 FQGNSA. CDR3 sequence (DNA): TGTGCCAGCAGCTATCTAGAAGGCGGCACCATATATTTT. This encodes CASSYLEGGTIYF.

This clonotype was picked up many times. The V gene is TRBV7-2, the J gene TRBJ2-7; 7 nucleotides align to TRBD2. The CDR3 is made up of 15 amino acids. Germline CDR1 SGHTA, CDR2 FQGNSA. V shed 6 bases and J 0 bases; nucleotides not matched to a gene: 8. CDR3 sequence: CASRASGLNSYEQYF. In DNA, the CDR3 is TGTGCCAGCAGGGCTAGCGGACTAAACTCCTACGAGCAGTACTTC.

This clonotype was observed once. A much larger clone differs by one base, so this may be a read error. The CDR3 coding sequence is TGTGCCAGCAGTTTAGGCCAGAGCTATACGCAGTGTTTT. It encodes CASSLGQSYTQCF. This chain joins TRBV28 and TRBJ2-1; D remains unclear. The germline V gene has CDR1 MDHEN and CDR2 SYDVKM. The CDR3 runs 13 residues.

V usage is TRBV19 and J usage is TRBJ1-5, with a weak D call TRBD1 (5 bases). Germline CDR1 reads LNHDA; CDR2 reads SQIVND (reference sequence). The CDR3 consists of 14 residues. Trimming took off 4 bases at V and 1 base at J, with 8 bases between the two ends. CDR3 in amino acids: CASSTGGSNQPQHF. As DNA, the CDR3 is TGTGCCAGTAGTACGGGGGGGAGCAATCAGCCCCAGCATTTT.

This clonotype was recorded at least ten times. This chain uses TRBV15 with TRBJ2-7; 8 bases match TRBD1. Trimming at V came to 0 bases and at J to 0 bases, leaving 4 bases not matched to a gene. Germline CDR1 is LNHNV and CDR2 is YYDKDF (reference sequence). CDR3 length equals 16 residues. For the CDR3, the DNA is TGTGCCACCAGCAGAGAGACAGGGGAGACCTCCTACGAGCAGTACTTC. It is translated as CATSRETGETSYEQYF.